The entry that follows covers one TCR beta chain sequence. Germline CDR1 SEHNR, CDR2 FQNEAQ (reference sequence). The CDR3 consists of 14 residues. Germline trimming cut 5 bases from V and 2 bases from J; bases unmatched to any gene: 4. PCR primers comprised 60 Vbeta and 13 Jbeta primers. Method: immunoSEQ multiplex PCR; TCRdb's copy keeps in-frame clones and lacks some. This table holds 100,000 to 120,000 clones, 70% to 85% found once. These data come from a study of cytomegalovirus exposure and HLA in healthy donors. Source material: PBMCs. The rearrangement joins TRBV7-9 to TRBJ2-5; 8 bases align to TRBD2. The source is a woman between 18 and 29 years old in good health and CMV-seronegative. The CDR3 sequence is CASSTGTRQETQYF. The CDR3 bases are TGTGCCAGCAGCACCGGGACTAGACAAGAGACCCAGTACTTC.